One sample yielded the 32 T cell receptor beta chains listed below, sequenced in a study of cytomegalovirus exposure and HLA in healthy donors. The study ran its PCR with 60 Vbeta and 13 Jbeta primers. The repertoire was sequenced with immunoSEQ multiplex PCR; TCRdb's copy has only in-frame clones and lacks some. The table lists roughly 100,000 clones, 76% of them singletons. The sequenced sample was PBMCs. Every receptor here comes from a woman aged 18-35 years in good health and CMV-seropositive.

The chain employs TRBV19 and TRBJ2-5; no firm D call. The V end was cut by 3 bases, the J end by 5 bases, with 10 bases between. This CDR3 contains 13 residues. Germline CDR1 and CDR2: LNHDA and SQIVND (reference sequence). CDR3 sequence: CASSIQQLETQYF. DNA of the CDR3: TGTGCCAGTAGTATTCAACAGTTGGAGACCCAGTACTTC.

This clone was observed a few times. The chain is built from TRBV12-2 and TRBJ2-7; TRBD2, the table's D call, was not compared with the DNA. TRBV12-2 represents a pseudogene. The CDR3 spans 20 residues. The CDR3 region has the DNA TGTGCAAGTCGCTTAAACGGCGGGACTAGCGGGAGCGGTGGGGACTACGAGCAGTACTTC. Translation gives CASRLNGGTSGSGGDYEQYF.

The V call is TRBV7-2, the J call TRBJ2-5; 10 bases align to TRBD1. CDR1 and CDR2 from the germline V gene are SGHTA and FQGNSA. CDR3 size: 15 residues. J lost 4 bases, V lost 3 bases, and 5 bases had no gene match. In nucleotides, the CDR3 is TGTGCCAGCAGCTTGGGACAGGGGAGAGGAGAGACCCAGTACTTC. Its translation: CASSLGQGRGETQYF.

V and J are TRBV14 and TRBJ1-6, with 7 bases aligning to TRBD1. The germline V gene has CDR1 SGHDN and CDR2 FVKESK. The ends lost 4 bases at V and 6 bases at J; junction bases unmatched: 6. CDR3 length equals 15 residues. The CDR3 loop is CASSPTGVLNSPLHF. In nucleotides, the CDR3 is TGTGCCAGCAGCCCAACAGGGGTCCTTAATTCACCCCTCCACTTT.

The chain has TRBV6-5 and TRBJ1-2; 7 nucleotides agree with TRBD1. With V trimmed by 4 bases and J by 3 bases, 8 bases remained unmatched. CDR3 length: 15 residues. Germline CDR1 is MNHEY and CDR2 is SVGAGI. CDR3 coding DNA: TGTGCCAGCAGTTTTACAGGGGCACCCCACTATGGCTACACCTTC. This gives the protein CASSFTGAPHYGYTF.

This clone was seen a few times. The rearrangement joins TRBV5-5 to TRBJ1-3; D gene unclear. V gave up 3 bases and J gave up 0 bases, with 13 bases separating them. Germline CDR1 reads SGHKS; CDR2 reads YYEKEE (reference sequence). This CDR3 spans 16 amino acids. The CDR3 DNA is TGTGCCAGCAGCTCAAATCCCAGAGGCTCTGGAAACACCATATATTTT. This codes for CASSSNPRGSGNTIYF.

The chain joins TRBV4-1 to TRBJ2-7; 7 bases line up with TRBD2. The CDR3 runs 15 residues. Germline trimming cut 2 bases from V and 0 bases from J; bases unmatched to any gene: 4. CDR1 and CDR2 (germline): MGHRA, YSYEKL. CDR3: CASSQLGLVSYEQYF. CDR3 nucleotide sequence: TGCGCCAGCAGCCAACTCGGACTAGTCTCCTACGAGCAGTACTTC.

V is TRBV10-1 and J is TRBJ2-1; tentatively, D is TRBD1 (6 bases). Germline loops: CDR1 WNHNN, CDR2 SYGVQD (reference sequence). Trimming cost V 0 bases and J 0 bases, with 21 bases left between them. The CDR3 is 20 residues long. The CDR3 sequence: CASSESGLGRGPSSYNEQFF. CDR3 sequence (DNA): TGCGCCAGCAGTGAGTCGGGGTTGGGCAGGGGACCGAGCTCCTACAATGAGCAGTTCTTC.

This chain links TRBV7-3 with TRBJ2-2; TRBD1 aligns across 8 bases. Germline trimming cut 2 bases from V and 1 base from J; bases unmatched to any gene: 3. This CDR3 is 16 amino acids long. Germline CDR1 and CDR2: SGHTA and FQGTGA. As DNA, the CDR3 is TGTGCCAGCAGCTTAGGGGGGACAGGGAACACCGGGGAGCTGTTTTTT. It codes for CASSLGGTGNTGELFF.

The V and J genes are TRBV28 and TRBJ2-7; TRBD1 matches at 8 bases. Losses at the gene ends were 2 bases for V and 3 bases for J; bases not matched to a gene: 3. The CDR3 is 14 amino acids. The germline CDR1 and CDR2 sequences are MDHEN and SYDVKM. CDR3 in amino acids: CASSLRTGIYEQYF. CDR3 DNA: TGTGCCAGCAGTTTAAGGACAGGGATCTACGAGCAGTACTTC. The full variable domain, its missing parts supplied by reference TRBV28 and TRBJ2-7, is DVKVTQSSRYLVKRTGEKVFLECVQDMDHENMFWYRQDPGLGLRLIYFSYDVKMKEKGDIPEGYSVSREKKERFSLILESASTNQTSMYLCASSLRTGIYEQYFGPGTRLTVT.

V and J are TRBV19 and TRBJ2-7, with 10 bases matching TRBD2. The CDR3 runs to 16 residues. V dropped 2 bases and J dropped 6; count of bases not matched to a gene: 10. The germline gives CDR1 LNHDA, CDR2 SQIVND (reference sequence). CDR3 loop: CASSISRLAGVSEQYF. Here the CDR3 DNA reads TGTGCCAGTAGTATATCGAGGCTAGCGGGAGTATCCGAGCAGTACTTC.

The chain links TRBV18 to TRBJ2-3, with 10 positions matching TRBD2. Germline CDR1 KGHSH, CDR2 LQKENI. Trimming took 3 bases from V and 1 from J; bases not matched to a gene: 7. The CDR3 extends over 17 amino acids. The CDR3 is CASSPRSGGAGTDTQYF. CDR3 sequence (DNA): TGTGCCAGCTCACCTCGAAGCGGGGGGGCCGGCACAGATACGCAGTATTTT.

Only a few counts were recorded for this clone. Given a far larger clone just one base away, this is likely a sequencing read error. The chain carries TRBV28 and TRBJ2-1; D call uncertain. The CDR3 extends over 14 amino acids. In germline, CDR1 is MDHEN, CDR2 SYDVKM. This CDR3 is CARSLVASWNEQFF. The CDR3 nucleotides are TGTGCCAGGAGTTTAGTGGCTAGTTGGAATGAGCAGTTCTTC.

The CDR3, as DNA: TGTGCCAGCAGTGCCCTCGGGAGGCACGAGCAGTACTTC. Its translation: CASSALGRHEQYF. The chain couples TRBV25-1 to TRBJ2-7; TRBD2 matches at 7 bases. Germline assignment: CDR1 MGHDK and CDR2 SYGVNS. Unmatched junction bases numbered 5, after V lost 4 bases and J lost 5 bases. This CDR3 region has 13 residues.

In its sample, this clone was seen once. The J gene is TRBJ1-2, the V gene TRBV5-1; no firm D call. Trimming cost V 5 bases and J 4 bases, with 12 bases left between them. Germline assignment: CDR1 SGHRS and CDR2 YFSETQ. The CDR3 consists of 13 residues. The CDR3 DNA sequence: TGCGCCAGCAGACCCTCCGGACTCTATGGCTACACCTTC. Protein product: CASRPSGLYGYTF. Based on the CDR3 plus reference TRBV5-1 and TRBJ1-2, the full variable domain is KAGVTQTPRYLIKTRGQQVTLSCSPISGHRSVSWYQQTPGQGLQFLFEYFSETQRNKGNFPGRFSGRQFSNSRSEMNVSTLELGDSALYLCASRPSGLYGYTFGSGTRLTVV.

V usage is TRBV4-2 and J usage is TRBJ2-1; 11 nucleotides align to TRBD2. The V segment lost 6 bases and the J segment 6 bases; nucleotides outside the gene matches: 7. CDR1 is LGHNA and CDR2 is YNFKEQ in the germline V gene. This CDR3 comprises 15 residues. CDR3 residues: CASRRVAGGVNEQFF. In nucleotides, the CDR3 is TGTGCCAGCAGGAGAGTAGCGGGAGGGGTCAATGAGCAGTTCTTC.

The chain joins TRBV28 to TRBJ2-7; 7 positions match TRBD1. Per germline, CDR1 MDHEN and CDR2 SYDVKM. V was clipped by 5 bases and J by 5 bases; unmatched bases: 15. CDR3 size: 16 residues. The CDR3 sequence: CASSPVVGGEDHEQYF. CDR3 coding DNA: TGTGCCAGCAGTCCCGTGGTAGGGGGCGAAGATCACGAGCAGTACTTC.

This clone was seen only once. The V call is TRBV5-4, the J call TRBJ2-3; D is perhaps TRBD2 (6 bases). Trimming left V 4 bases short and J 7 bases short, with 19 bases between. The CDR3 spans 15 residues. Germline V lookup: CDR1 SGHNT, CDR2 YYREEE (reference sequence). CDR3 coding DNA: TGTGCCAGCAGCCACCAGGCTCCGGGGAGGAATACGCAGTATTTT. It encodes CASSHQAPGRNTQYF.

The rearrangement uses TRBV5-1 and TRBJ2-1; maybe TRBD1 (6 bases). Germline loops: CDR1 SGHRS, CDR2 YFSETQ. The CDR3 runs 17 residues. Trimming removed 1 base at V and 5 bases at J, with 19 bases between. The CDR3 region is CASSLTPAGAVNNEQFF. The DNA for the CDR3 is TGCGCCAGCAGCTTGACACCCGCAGGGGCCGTTAACAATGAGCAGTTCTTC. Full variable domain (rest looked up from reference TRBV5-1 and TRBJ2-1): KAGVTQTPRYLIKTRGQQVTLSCSPISGHRSVSWYQQTPGQGLQFLFEYFSETQRNKGNFPGRFSGRQFSNSRSEMNVSTLELGDSALYLCASSLTPAGAVNNEQFFGPGTRLTVL.

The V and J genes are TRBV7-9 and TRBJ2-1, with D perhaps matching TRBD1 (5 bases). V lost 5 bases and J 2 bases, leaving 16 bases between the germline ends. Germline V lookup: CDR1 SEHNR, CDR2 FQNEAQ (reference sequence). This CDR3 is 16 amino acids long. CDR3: CASSNSRAGTYNEQFF. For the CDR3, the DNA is TGTGCCAGCAGCAATTCCAGGGCTGGGACCTACAATGAGCAGTTCTTC.

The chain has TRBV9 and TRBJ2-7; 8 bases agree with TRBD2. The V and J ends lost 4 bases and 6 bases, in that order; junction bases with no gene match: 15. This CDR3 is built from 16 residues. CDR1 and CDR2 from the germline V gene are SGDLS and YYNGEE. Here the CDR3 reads CASSPRTSSGPGEQYF. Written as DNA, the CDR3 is TGTGCCAGCAGCCCAAGGACTAGCAGCGGCCCCGGCGAGCAGTACTTC.

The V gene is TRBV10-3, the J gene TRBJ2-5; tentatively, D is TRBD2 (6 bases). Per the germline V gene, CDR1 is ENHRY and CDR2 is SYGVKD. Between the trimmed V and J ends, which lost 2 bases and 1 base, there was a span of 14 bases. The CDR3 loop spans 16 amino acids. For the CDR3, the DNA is TGTGCCATCAGTGAGCGGGGGAGTGGGGGCCAAGAGACCCAGTACTTC. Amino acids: CAISERGSGGQETQYF.

The CDR3 loop is CASRPLAGNTGELFF. The DNA of the CDR3 is TGTGCCAGCAGACCACTAGCGGGGAACACCGGGGAGCTGTTTTTT. The V call is TRBV2, the J call TRBJ2-2, with 9 bases aligning to TRBD2. This CDR3 region has 15 residues. Looked up from germline, CDR1 is SNHLY and CDR2 is FYNNEI. With V trimmed by 6 bases and J by 1 base, 3 bases remained unmatched.

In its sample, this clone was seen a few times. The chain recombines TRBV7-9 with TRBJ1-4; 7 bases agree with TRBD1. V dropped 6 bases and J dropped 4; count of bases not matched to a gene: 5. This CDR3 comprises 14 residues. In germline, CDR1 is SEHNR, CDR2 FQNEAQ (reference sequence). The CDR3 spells CASRPTGINEKLFF. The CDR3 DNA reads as TGTGCCAGCAGACCGACAGGGATTAATGAAAAACTGTTTTTT.

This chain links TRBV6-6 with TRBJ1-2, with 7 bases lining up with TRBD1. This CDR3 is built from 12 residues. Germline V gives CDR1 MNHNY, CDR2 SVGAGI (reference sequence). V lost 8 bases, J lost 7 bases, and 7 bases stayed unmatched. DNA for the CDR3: TGTGCCAGCCGGACAGGCCCCACTGGCTACACCTTC. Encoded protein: CASRTGPTGYTF.

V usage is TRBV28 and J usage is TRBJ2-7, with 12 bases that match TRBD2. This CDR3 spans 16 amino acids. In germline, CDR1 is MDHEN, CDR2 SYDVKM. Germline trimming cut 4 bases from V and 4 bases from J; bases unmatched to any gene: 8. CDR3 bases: TGTGCCAGCAGTTCCCCGGGACTAGCGGGCTTGTACGAGCAGTACTTC. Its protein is CASSSPGLAGLYEQYF.

The CDR3 is CASSLYLGGNEQFF. CDR3 nucleotide sequence: TGTGCCAGCAGTCTCTACCTCGGCGGCAATGAGCAGTTCTTC. The chain is built from TRBV5-8 and TRBJ2-1, with D unclear. Germline V gives CDR1 SGHTS, CDR2 YDEGEE. V shed 5 bases and J shed 6 bases, with 15 bases lying between them. This CDR3 spans 14 amino acids.

The CDR3 DNA follows: TGCGCCAGCAGCCAGGAGGGAAACACCATATATTTT. Its translation: CASSQEGNTIYF. The rearrangement joins TRBV4-3 to TRBJ1-3, with no clear D. Germline V CDR1 and CDR2: LGHNA, YSLEER. V lost 3 bases to trimming and J lost 4 bases, with 4 bases between them. CDR3 length equals 12 residues.

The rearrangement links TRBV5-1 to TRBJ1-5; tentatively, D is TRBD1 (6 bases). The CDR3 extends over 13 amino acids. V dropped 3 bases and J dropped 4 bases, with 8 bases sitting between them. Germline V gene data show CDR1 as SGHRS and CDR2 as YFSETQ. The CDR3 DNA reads TGCGCCAGCAGCTATGGACAGAATCAGCCCCAGCATTTT. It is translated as CASSYGQNQPQHF.

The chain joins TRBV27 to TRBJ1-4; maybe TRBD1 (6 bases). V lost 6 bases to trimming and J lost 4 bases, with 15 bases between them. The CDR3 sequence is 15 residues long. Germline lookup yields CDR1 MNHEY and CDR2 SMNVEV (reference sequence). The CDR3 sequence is CASRSRGGGNEKLFF. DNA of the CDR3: TGTGCCAGCAGGTCAAGGGGGGGCGGTAATGAAAAACTGTTTTTT.

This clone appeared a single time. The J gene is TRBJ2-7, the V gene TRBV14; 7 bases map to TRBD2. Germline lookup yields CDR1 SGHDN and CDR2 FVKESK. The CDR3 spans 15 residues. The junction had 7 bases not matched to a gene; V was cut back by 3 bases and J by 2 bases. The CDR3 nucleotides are TGTGCCAGCAGCCAGGGGCCAGCGGGGCCCTACGAGCAGTACTTC. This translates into CASSQGPAGPYEQYF.

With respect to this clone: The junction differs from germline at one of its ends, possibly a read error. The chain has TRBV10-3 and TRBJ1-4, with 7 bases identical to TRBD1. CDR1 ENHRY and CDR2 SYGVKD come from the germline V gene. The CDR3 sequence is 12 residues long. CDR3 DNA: TGTGCCATCAGTGACCTCGGACAGGAACATTATTTT. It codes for CAISDLGQEHYF.